A selection of T cell receptor beta chains follows, all from one sample in a study of tumor-infiltrating lymphocytes in glioblastoma multiforme. TCRdb re-derived calls from the multiplex PCR reads in MiXCR, one entry per CDR3 protein. The sample includes some 32,000 distinct CDR3 sequences, roughly two thirds of them seen just once. The sample was brain tumor tissue. The receptors come from a male donor with glioblastoma. CDR3s include the opening cysteine and the closing phenylalanine or tryptophan. Fields, in order: J gene, clone size, D gene, V gene, CDR3 DNA, CDR3 protein. D genes are given only for firm matches. Only some rows state a clone size, as once, few, many or a class for expanded clones.

TRBJ2-1	-	-	TRBV29-1	TGCAGCTCTTCAGCGGGCTCATGCGATGAGCAGTTCTTC	CSSSAGSCDEQFF
TRBJ2-1	once	TRBD2	TRBV7-9	TGTGCCAGCAGCGCCGAACTACTAACGGGGGGAAACAATGAGCAGTTCTTC	CASSAELLTGGNNEQFF
TRBJ2-3	-	TRBD2	TRBV11-3	TGTGCCAGCAGCTTAAGTAGCGGGAGAGTTGCCTGGGGCACGGATATGCAGTATTTT	CASSLSSGRVAWGTDMQYF
TRBJ2-5	-	-	TRBV29-1	TGCCGCCTGAACAGGGTGCGGGAGACCCAGTACTTC	CRLNRVRETQYF
TRBJ2-7	medium-sized	-	TRBV20-1	TGCAGTGCTAGCGGACACTCAACCTCCTACGAGCAGTACTTC	CSASGHSTSYEQYF
TRBJ2-7	-	TRBD2	TRBV20-1	TGCAGTGCTAGTTTCCCCGGGACTAGCGGGTGGGAGCAGTACTTC	CSASFPGTSGWEQYF
TRBJ2-3	once	-	TRBV5-4	TGTGCCAGCAGCTTGCGGGGGAGCAGATACGCAGTATTT	CASSLRGSRYAVF
TRBJ2-7	many	-	TRBV6-1	TGTGCCAGCAGTGAAACTAGCTCCTACGAGCAGTACTTC	CASSETSSYEQYF
TRBJ2-3	many	-	TRBV5-1	TGCGCCAGCAGCTTGGGATCGGGGGCAGATACGCAGTATTTT	CASSLGSGADTQYF
TRBJ2-2	few	TRBD2	TRBV11-2	TGTGCCAGCACCCCCTCATTCGGCCAAGGGCTAGCGGTAAACATCGGGGAGCTATTTTTC	CASTPSFGQGLAVNIGELFF
TRBJ1-1	-	-	TRBV5-5	TGTGCCGGCAGCTTGGGGAGCCCTGAATCTTTCTTT	CAGSLGSPESFF
TRBJ2-3	medium-sized	TRBD2	TRBV20-1	TGCAGTGCTAGAGTTACTAGCGGCACAGATACGCAGTATTTT	CSARVTSGTDTQYF
TRBJ1-1	-	-	TRBV29-1	TGCATCGCTACGGATCGGGGGGGCACTGAAGCTTTCTTT	CIATDRGGTEAFF
TRBJ2-1	-	-	TRBV10-3	TGTGTAATCAGTGATGTCAATGAGCAGTTCTTC	CVISDVNEQFF
TRBJ2-7	-	-	TRBV4-3	TGCGCCAGCAGCCAAGTCCTGGACGCGACCTACGAGCAGTACTTC	CASSQVLDATYEQYF
TRBJ2-6	-	-	TRBV20-1	TGCAGTGCCCCAACAGCCCCTGGGGCCAACGTCCTGACTTTC	CSAPTAPGANVLTF
TRBJ2-5	-	-	TRBV11-3	TGTGCCAGCAGAGGTGGAGAGACCCAGTACTTC	CASRGGETQYF
TRBJ1-4	once	-	TRBV6-2/TRBV6-3	TGTGCGAGCGGTCCATTCGGAGTTCTCGGAAAACTGTTTTTT	CASGPFGVLGKLFF
TRBJ2-7	-	TRBD1	TRBV29-1	TGCAGCGTGGGGGACAGGGGGGCCTACGAGCAGTACTTC	CSVGDRGAYEQYF
TRBJ2-1	-	-	TRBV7-9	TGTGCCAGCAGCTTAATCAGTGCAGCCTACAATGAGCAGTTCTTC	CASSLISAAYNEQFF